This T cell receptor beta chain was captured in a study of blood T cell repertoires in COVID-19. Original analysis: Reference gene primer amplification in the assay estimated nucleated cell counts. Libraries were prepared by immunoSEQ multiplex PCR; TCRdb keeps only in-frame clonotypes and omits some of them. The DNA gave D and trimming, while V, J and clone size come from that table. The sample yields over 150,000 clones, more than 85% seen once. From germline, CDR1 is KGHSH and CDR2 LQKENI. With 4 bases removed from V and 4 bases from J, the gap between germline ends came to 16 bases. The CDR3 has 15 amino acids.

This sequence joins TRBV18 and TRBJ2-5; a weak D match, TRBD2 (7 bases). The sample was peripheral blood. This receptor was taken from a man aged 25-45 years with acute or convalescent COVID-19. This chain's CDR3 is CASSLNRGATETQYF. As DNA, the CDR3 is TGTGCCAGCTCACTAAACCGGGGGGCCACAGAGACCCAGTACTTC.